This is a list of T cell receptor beta chains from one sample in a study of cytomegalovirus exposure and HLA in healthy donors. Some clones are missing from TCRdb's copy, which holds only in-frame ones; the method was immunoSEQ multiplex PCR. The table records around 130,000 clones, 81% of them present only once. The specimen sequenced was PBMCs. These receptors were taken from a man aged 35 to 55 in good health and CMV-seronegative. The CDR3 runs from the conserved cysteine through the conserved F or W. The D gene is left open where the match is weak. Rows give clone size only sometimes, using once, few, many, or a class for an expanded clone.

CDR3 protein | CDR3 DNA | CDR3 length | V gene | D gene | J gene | clone size
CASSLVGTGGWETQYF | TGTGCCAGCAGCTTAGTGGGGACAGGGGGCTGGGAGACCCAGTACTTC | 16 | TRBV11-2 | TRBD1 | TRBJ2-5 | once
CASSSATGPDTQYF | TGTGCCAGTAGTAGCGCGACAGGGCCAGATACGCAGTATTTT | 14 | TRBV19 | TRBD1 | TRBJ2-3 | .
CASSPNLAVLGTDTQYF | TGTGCCAGCAGCCCCAACCTAGCGGTACTCGGCACAGATACGCAGTATTTT | 17 | TRBV7-9 | TRBD2 | TRBJ2-3 | once
CASSLTSRGEQYF | TGTGCCAGCAGCTTGACCTCCAGAGGGGAGCAGTACTTC | 13 | TRBV7-2 | . | TRBJ2-7 | .
CASSDSGQGNYNEQFF | TGTGCCAGCAGTGACTCGGGACAGGGGAACTACAATGAGCAGTTCTTC | 16 | TRBV6-4 | TRBD1 | TRBJ2-1 | .
CASSPPWKRNEQYF | TGTGCCAGCAGTCCCCCTTGGAAGCGGAACGAGCAGTACTTC | 14 | TRBV28 | . | TRBJ2-7 | .
CASSLGAGPAGELFF | TGTGCCAGCAGCTTGGGAGCGGGTCCGGCCGGGGAGCTGTTTTTT | 15 | TRBV5-6 | . | TRBJ2-2 | .
CASSARADSTDTQYF | TGTGCCAGCAGCGCGAGAGCGGACAGCACAGATACGCAGTATTTT | 15 | TRBV9 | . | TRBJ2-3 | once
CASSLVGQGGRSTEAFF | TGTGCCAGCAGCTTGGTGGGACAGGGAGGGAGGTCCACTGAAGCTTTCTTT | 17 | TRBV7-2 | TRBD1 | TRBJ1-1 | .
CATSDTGGQETQYF | TGTGCCACCTCGGACACCGGGGGACAAGAGACCCAGTACTTC | 14 | TRBV15 | . | TRBJ2-5 | .
CATSPPGTSFADTQYF | TGTGCCACCAGCCCGCCCGGGACTAGTTTTGCAGATACGCAGTATTTT | 16 | TRBV15 | TRBD2 | TRBJ2-3 | .
CASSLERGRAVGYTF | TGTGCCAGCAGCTTGGAAAGGGGCAGGGCTGTTGGCTACACCTTC | 15 | TRBV5-4 | . | TRBJ1-2 | .
CASSLLASAETQYF | TGTGCCAGCAGTTTATTGGCCAGCGCAGAGACCCAGTACTTC | 14 | TRBV28 | . | TRBJ2-5 | .
CATTTEGNYGYTF | TGTGCCACGACCACGGAGGGTAACTATGGCTACACCTTC | 13 | TRBV6-6 | . | TRBJ1-2 | .
CASSLRTSGRSGELFF | TGTGCCAGCAGTTTAAGGACTAGCGGGAGGTCCGGGGAGCTGTTTTTT | 16 | TRBV27 | TRBD2 | TRBJ2-2 | few
CASSLSPGGGVPTRQYF | TGTGCCAGCAGTTTATCACCAGGGGGCGGTGTACCTACGAGGCAGTACTTC | 17 | TRBV27 | TRBD1 | TRBJ2-7 | .
CASSPTAGGNQPQHF | TGTGCCAGCTCACCTACAGCAGGGGGGAATCAGCCCCAGCATTTT | 15 | TRBV18 | TRBD1 | TRBJ1-5 | once
CSVESGWKQETQYF | TGCAGCGTTGAATCGGGGTGGAAACAAGAGACCCAGTACTTC | 14 | TRBV29-1 | . | TRBJ2-5 | few
CASSFGVYEQYF | TGTGCCAGCAGCTTTGGAGTCTACGAGCAGTACTTC | 12 | TRBV5-4 | . | TRBJ2-7 | .
CASSRDRGDEQYF | TGCGCCAGCAGCAGGGACAGGGGAGACGAGCAGTACTTC | 13 | TRBV5-1 | TRBD1 | TRBJ2-7 | .
CASSGPGLDGITTKNIQYF | TGTGCCAGCAGCGGACCGGGACTAGATGGTATCACGACCAAAAACATTCAGTACTTC | 19 | TRBV9 | TRBD2 | TRBJ2-4 | .
CASSPQTGPYEQYF | TGCGCCAGCAGCCCCCAGACGGGTCCCTACGAGCAGTACTTC | 14 | TRBV4-3 | . | TRBJ2-7 | .
CASSLGTSGRRMGNEQFF | TGTGCCAGCAGCCTTGGGACTAGCGGGAGAAGGATGGGCAATGAGCAGTTCTTC | 18 | TRBV5-6 | TRBD2 | TRBJ2-1 | few
CASSPRSLANTDTQYF | TGTGCCAGCTCACCACGGTCCCTAGCGAACACAGATACGCAGTATTTT | 16 | TRBV18 | . | TRBJ2-3 | .
CASRDQTGINSPLHF | TGCGCCAGCAGAGACCAGACAGGGATTAATTCACCCCTCCACTTT | 15 | TRBV10-2 | TRBD1 | TRBJ1-6 | .
CASSGGQGLSEAFF | TGTGCCAGCAGCGGCGGACAGGGGTTGAGTGAAGCTTTCTTT | 14 | TRBV13 | TRBD1 | TRBJ1-1 | .
CASSIGGTPDNSPLHF | TGTGCCAGTAGTATAGGCGGGACGCCCGATAATTCACCCCTCCACTTT | 16 | TRBV19 | . | TRBJ1-6 | .
CASSQGLTGGFYEQYF | TGCGCCAGCAGCCAAGGCCTGACAGGGGGATTCTACGAGCAGTACTTC | 16 | TRBV4-1 | TRBD1 | TRBJ2-7 | .
CASSLTSAPTTQYF | TGTGCCAGCAGTCTGACTAGCGCGCCAACAACCCAGTACTTC | 14 | TRBV27 | TRBD2 | TRBJ2-5 | .
CAWSAGSGPYYEQYF | TGTGCCTGGAGTGCGGGTAGCGGGCCCTACTACGAGCAGTACTTC | 15 | TRBV30 | TRBD2 | TRBJ2-7 | .
CASSQEPDPATNEKLFF | TGCGCCAGCAGCCAAGAGCCAGATCCCGCAACTAATGAAAAACTGTTTTTT | 17 | TRBV4-3 | . | TRBJ1-4 | .
CASSLGGAAGNSPLHF | TGTGCCAGCAGCTTGGGTGGTGCGGCAGGGAATTCACCCCTCCACTTT | 16 | TRBV5-4 | . | TRBJ1-6 | .
CASSAPGQGMNEQFF | TGCGCCAGCAGCGCACCGGGACAGGGTATGAATGAGCAGTTCTTC | 15 | TRBV5-1 | TRBD1 | TRBJ2-1 | .
CASTLTGRLGEKLFF | TGTGCCAGCACCCTGACAGGTCGGCTCGGTGAAAAACTGTTTTTT | 15 | TRBV5-6 | . | TRBJ1-4 | .
CASSLGTTGGVYGYTF | TGTGCCAGCAGCTTAGGGACGACAGGTGGCGTCTATGGCTACACCTTC | 16 | TRBV7-9 | . | TRBJ1-2 | .
CASSMETGGVRMKTQYF | TGTGCCAGTAGTATGGAAACAGGGGGCGTGAGGATGAAGACCCAGTACTTC | 17 | TRBV19 | TRBD1 | TRBJ2-5 | .
CASSWGTGQYF | TGTGCCAGCAGCTGGGGGACTGGGCAGTACTTC | 11 | TRBV7-9 | . | TRBJ2-7 | .
CASSLEGQGAGKQFF | TGTGCCAGCAGCTTAGAGGGACAGGGGGCAGGAAAGCAGTTCTTC | 15 | TRBV9 | TRBD1 | TRBJ2-1 | .
CAWSVRSGELFF | TGTGCCTGGAGTGTCAGAAGCGGGGAGCTGTTTTTT | 12 | TRBV30 | . | TRBJ2-2 | .
CASSPIPHSNQPQHF | TGTGCCAGCAGCCCCATTCCCCATAGCAATCAGCCCCAGCATTTT | 15 | TRBV6-1 | . | TRBJ1-5 | .
CASSVGTAETNEKLFF | TGTGCCAGCAGCGTAGGAACAGCGGAAACTAATGAAAAACTGTTTTTT | 16 | TRBV9 | . | TRBJ1-4 | few
CASSEEISSGRGREQYF | TGCGCCAGCAGTGAGGAAATTAGTTCTGGCAGGGGAAGGGAGCAGTACTTC | 17 | TRBV10-2 | . | TRBJ2-7 | few
CASSSQRDPLWDEQFF | TGTGCCAGCAGCTCACAACGGGATCCCTTATGGGATGAGCAGTTCTTC | 16 | TRBV7-8 | . | TRBJ2-1 | .
CASSLTGTGYNTEAFF | TGCGCCAGCAGCTTGACCGGGACAGGGTATAACACTGAAGCTTTCTTT | 16 | TRBV5-1 | TRBD1 | TRBJ1-1 | .
CASSSAGTQILEAFF | TGTGCCAGCAGCTCAGCCGGGACACAAATTTTGGAAGCTTTCTTT | 15 | TRBV5-5 | . | TRBJ1-1 | .